This T cell receptor beta chain derives from a study of cytomegalovirus exposure and HLA in healthy donors. PCR amplification relied on 60 Vbeta primers (plus 13 Jbeta primers). Profiling relied on immunoSEQ multiplex PCR, and the TCRdb table lists in-frame clones only, not all of them. The sample consists of some 120,000 clones, about four fifths of them appearing once. The V gene lost 4 bases and the J gene lost 1 base, with 11 bases spanning the gap. This CDR3 comprises 15 residues. The germline CDR1 and CDR2 sequences are KGHSH and LQKENI. This rearrangement joins TRBV18 to TRBJ2-1; maybe TRBD2 (6 bases). The sequenced sample consisted of PBMCs. This TCR was sampled from a woman aged 35 to 49 in good health and CMV-seropositive. The CDR3 here is CASSLSGSSYNEQFF. The CDR3 DNA reads as TGTGCCAGCTCACTTAGCGGAAGTTCCTACAATGAGCAGTTCTTC.